This T cell receptor beta chain was identified in a study of cytomegalovirus exposure and HLA in healthy donors. Regarding the study as a whole: Relative to the roughly 700-donor mean, N-insertions were reportedly fewer in an Asian-associated ancestry cluster in a later analysis. As a later analysis revealed, most CMV-associated TCR beta chains appeared HLA-restricted.

This CDR3 comprises 16 residues. After removal of 8 bases from V and 5 bases from J, the junction contained 8 bases not matched to a gene. Germline CDR1 reads WNHNN; CDR2 reads SYGVQD (reference sequence). PCR was performed using 60 Vbeta and 13 Jbeta primers. In the study's own analysis: Roughly 11 million shared chains were among around 80 million unique TCR beta chains counted in a later analysis. The method was immunoSEQ multiplex PCR; TCRdb's version includes in-frame clones alone and lacks a portion of them. The V and J calls and clone size were taken over from that table, and D and trimming were inferred from the DNA. The data show approximately 150,000 clones, 80% seen once. About this clone: Its antigen remains unidentified.

The chain combines TRBV10-1 with TRBJ2-2; 13 positions agree with TRBD2. The clonotype was recovered from a man aged 40-50 years in good health and CMV-seronegative. Sequencing was carried out using PBMCs. This chain's CDR3 is CASGSTSGGATGELFF. CDR3 sequence (DNA): TGCGCCAGCGGGAGTACTAGCGGGGGGGCGACCGGGGAGCTGTTTTTT.